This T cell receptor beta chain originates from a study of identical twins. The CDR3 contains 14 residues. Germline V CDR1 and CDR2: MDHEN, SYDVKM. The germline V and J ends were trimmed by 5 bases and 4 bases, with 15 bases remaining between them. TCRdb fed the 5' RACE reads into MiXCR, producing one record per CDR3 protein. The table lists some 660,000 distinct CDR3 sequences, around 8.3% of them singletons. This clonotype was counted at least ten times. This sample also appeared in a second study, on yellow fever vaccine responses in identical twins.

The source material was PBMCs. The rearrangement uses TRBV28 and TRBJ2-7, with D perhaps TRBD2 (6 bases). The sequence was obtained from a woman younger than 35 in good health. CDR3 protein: CASSPGTDYYEQYF. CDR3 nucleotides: TGTGCCAGCAGTCCCGGGACGGACTATTACGAGCAGTACTTC.